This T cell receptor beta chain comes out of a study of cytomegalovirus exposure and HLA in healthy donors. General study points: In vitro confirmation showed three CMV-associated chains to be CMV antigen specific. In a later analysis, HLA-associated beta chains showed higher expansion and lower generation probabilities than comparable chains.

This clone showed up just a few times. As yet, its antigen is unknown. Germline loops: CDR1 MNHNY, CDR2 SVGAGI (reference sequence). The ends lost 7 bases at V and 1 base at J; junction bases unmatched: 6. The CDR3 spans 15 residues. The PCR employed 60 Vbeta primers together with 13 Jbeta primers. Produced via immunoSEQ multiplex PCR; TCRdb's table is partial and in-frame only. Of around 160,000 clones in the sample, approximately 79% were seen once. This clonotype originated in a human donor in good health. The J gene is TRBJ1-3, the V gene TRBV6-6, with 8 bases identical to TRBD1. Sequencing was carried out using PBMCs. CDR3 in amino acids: CASIGQGLSGNTIYF. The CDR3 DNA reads TGTGCCAGCATTGGACAGGGTTTATCTGGAAACACCATATATTTT.